This record looks at one T cell receptor beta chain sequence and its context. The record originates from a study of T cells expressing NK-cell markers. One entry per CDR3 protein, without DNA, is what TCRdb gives after re-calling the 5' RACE reads. This sample's table reports approximately 380,000 distinct CDR3 sequences. The CDR3 runs 14 residues. This sequence originates from a man aged 18 to 69 in good health. The chain has TRBV12-3 or TRBV12-4 and TRBJ1-5; TCRdb's assignment of TRBD1 cannot be checked, as there is no DNA. Input material: blood T cells: a sorted CD56 or NKG2C T cell subset, CD4+ or CD8+ T cells, or bulk PBMC T cells (not recorded which). This chain's CDR3 is CASSKTGGNQPQHF.